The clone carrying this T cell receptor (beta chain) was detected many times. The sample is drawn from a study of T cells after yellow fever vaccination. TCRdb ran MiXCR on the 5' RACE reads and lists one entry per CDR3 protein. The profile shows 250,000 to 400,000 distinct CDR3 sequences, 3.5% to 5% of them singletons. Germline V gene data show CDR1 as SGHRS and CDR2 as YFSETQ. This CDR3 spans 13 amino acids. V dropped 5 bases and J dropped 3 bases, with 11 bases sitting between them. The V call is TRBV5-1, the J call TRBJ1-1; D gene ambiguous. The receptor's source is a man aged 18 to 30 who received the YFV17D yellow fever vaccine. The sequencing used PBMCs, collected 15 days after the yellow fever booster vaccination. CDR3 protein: CASRSRRDTEAFF. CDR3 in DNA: TGCGCCAGCAGAAGCAGGAGGGACACTGAAGCTTTCTTT.